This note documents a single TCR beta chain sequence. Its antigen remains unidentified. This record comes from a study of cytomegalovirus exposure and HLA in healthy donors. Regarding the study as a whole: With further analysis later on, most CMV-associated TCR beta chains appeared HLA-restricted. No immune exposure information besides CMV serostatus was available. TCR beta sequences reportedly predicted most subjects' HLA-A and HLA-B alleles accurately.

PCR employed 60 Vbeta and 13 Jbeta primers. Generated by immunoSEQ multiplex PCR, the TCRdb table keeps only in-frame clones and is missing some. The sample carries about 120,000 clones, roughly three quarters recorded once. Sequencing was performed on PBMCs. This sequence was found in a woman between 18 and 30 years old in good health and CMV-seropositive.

In DNA form, the CDR3 reads TGTGCCAGTAGTTTACAGGACCTCTCTGGAAACACCATATATTTT. Translation gives CASSLQDLSGNTIYF. The chain carries TRBV19 and TRBJ1-3; D may be TRBD1 (5 bases). Trimming cost V 5 bases and J 0 bases, with 11 bases left between them. Germline V gene data show CDR1 as LNHDA and CDR2 as SQIVND (reference sequence). The CDR3 extends over 15 amino acids. The full variable domain, in which reference TRBV19 and TRBJ1-3 provide the parts outside the CDR3, is DGGITQSPKYLFRKEGQNVTLSCEQNLNHDAMYWYRQDPGQGLRLIYYSQIVNDFQKGDIAEGYSVSREKKESFPLTVTSAQKNPTAFYLCASSLQDLSGNTIYFGEGSWLTVV.